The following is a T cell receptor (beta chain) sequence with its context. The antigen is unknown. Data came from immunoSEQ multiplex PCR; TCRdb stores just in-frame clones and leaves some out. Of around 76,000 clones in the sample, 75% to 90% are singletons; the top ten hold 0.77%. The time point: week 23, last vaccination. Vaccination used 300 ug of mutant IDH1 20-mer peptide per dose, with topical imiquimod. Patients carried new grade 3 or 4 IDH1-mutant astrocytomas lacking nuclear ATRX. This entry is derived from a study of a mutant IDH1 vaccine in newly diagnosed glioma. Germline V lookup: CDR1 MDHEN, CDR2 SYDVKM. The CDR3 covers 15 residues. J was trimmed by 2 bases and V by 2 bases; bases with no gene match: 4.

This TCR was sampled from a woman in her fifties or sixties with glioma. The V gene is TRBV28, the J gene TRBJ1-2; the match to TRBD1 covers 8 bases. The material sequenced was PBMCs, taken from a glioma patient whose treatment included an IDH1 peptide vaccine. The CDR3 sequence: CASSLQYRGNYGYTF. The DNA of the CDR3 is TGTGCCAGCAGTTTACAGTACAGGGGGAACTATGGCTACACCTTC.